This T cell receptor (beta chain) is drawn from a study of blood T cell repertoires in COVID-19. Sequencing used immunoSEQ multiplex PCR; TCRdb keeps in-frame clones, though not all of them. The sample contains roughly 340,000 clones, about 93% of which appear only once. CDR3 length: 20 amino acids. This clone was recorded once. The TCR sequence derives from a woman aged 18 to 35 who had recovered from COVID-19. Sequencing used peripheral blood. The V gene is TRBV21-1, the J gene TRBJ2-1; the tabulated D call, TRBD2, remains unverified against the DNA. TRBV21-1 is a documented pseudogene. DNA of the CDR3: TGTGCCAGCAGCAAAGGGAAGAGGTGGCGACTAGCGGTAAACTACAATGAGCAGTTCTTC. The encoded protein is CASSKGKRWRLAVNYNEQFF.